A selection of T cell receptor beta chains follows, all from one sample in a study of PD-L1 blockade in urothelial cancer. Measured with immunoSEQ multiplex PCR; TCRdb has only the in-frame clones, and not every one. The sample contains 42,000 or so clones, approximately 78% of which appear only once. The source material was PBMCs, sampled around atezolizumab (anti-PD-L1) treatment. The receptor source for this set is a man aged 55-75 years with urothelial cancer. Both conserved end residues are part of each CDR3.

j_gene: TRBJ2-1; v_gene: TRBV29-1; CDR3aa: CSVVPDKRGEDNEQFF
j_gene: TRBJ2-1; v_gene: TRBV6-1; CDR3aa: CASSGEGTSGGSFVYNEQFF
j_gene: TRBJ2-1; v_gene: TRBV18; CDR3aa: CASSPPGVDDEQFF
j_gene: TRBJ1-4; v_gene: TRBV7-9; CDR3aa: CASPAGEGSNEKLFF
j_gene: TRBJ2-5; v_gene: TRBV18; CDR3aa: CASLPPGPAIGETQYF
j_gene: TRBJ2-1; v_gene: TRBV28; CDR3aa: CASTRATSYNEQFF
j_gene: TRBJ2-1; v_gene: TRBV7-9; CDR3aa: CASSSYPGTGKGSYNEQFF
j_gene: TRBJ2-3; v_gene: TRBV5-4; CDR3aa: CASSPVSGSFTDTQYF
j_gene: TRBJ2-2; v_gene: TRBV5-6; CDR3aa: CASSPWGRDTGELFF
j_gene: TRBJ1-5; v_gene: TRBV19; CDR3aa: CASSMRAYNQPQHF
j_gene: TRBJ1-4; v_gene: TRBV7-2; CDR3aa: CASSLGGTGKEKLFF
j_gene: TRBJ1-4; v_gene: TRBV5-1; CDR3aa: CASSLPDGEKLFF
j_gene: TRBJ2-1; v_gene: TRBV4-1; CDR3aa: CASSQDSGSYNEQFF
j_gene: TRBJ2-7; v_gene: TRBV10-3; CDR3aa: CAISGDRLNYEQYF